This record covers a single T cell receptor (beta chain). Antigen unknown. Both TCR beta VDJ combination and CDR3 sequence profiling were carried out. Genomic DNA was the template for this profiling. TCRdb analysed the reads with MiXCR anew, one entry per CDR3 protein. This table holds about 160,000 distinct CDR3 sequences, 60% to 80% found once. These data come from a study of CD8+CD57+ T cells in acquired aplastic anemia. The CDR3 is 17 amino acids. The ends lost 1 base at V and 10 bases at J; junction bases unmatched: 12. Germline CDR1 reads SGHTA; CDR2 reads FQGNSA. General study points: CD8+ Simpson's diversity did not differ significantly between patients and controls.

Only patients with CD8+CD57+ cell expansion on flow cytometry were chosen for sequencing. The cohort consisted entirely of patients having severe acquired aplastic anemia. Sequencing input: sorted CD4+, CD8+, or CD8+CD57+ T cells (not recorded which) from PBMCs. This sequence was found in a human donor with aplastic anemia. This chain uses TRBV7-2 with TRBJ1-6, with 8 bases lining up with TRBD1. The CDR3 region is CASSLGTGSSRWSPLHF. CDR3 DNA: TGTGCCAGCAGCTTAGGGACAGGGAGTAGTCGTTGGTCACCCCTCCACTTT.